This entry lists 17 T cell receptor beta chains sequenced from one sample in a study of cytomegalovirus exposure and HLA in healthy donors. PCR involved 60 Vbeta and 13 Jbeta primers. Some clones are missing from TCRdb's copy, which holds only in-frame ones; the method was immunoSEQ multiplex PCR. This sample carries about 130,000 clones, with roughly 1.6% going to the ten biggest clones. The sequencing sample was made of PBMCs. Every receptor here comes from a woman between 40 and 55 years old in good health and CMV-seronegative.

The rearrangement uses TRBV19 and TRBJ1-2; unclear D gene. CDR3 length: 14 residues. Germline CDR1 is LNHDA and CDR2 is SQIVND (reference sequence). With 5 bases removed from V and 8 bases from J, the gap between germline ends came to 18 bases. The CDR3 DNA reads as TGTGCCAGTAGTGCCCTGGGGAGGGAAGGGGGCTACACCTTC. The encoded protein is CASSALGREGGYTF.

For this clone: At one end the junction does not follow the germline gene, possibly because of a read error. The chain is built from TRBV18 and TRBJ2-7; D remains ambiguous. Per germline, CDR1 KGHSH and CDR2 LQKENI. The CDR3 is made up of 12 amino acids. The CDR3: CASSPRNYEQYF. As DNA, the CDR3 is TGTGCCAGCTCACCACGAAACTACGAGCAATACTTC.

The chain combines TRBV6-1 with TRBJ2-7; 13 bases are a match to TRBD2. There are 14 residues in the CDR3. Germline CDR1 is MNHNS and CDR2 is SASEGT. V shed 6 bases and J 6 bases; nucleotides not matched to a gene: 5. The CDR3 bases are TGTGCCAGCAGGAGGACTAGCGGGGGCTGCGAGCAGTACGTC. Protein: CASRRTSGGCEQYV.

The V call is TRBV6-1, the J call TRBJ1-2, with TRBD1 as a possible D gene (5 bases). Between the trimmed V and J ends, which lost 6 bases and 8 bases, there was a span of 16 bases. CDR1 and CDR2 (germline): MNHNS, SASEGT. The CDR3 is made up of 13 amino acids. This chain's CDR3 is CASRGGGDRGYTF. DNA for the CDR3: TGTGCCAGCAGGGGCGGAGGGGACCGCGGCTACACCTTC.

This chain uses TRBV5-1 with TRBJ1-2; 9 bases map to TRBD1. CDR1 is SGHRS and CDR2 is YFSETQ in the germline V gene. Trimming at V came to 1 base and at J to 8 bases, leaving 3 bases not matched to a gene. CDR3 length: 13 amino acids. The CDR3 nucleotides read TGCGCCAGCAGCTTGAGGACAGGGGAGGGCTACACCTTC. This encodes CASSLRTGEGYTF.

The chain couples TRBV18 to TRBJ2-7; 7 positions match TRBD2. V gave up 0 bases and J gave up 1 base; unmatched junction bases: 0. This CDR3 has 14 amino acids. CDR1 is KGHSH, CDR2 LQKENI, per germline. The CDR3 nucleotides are TGTGCCAGCTCACCACCGGGAGGGTCCTACGAGCAGTACTTC. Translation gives CASSPPGGSYEQYF.

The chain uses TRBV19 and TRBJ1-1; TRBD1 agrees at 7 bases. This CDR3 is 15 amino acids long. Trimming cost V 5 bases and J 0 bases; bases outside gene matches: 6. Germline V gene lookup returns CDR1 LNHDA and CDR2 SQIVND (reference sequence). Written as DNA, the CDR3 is TGTGCCAGTAGTTATTCGGGACAGATGAACACTGAAGCTTTCTTT. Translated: CASSYSGQMNTEAFF. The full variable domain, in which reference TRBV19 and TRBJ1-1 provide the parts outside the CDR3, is DGGITQSPKYLFRKEGQNVTLSCEQNLNHDAMYWYRQDPGQGLRLIYYSQIVNDFQKGDIAEGYSVSREKKESFPLTVTSAQKNPTAFYLCASSYSGQMNTEAFFGQGTRLTVV.

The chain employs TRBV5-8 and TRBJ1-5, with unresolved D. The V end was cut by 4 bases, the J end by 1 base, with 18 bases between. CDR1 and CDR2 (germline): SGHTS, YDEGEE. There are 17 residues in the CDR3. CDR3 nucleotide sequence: TGTGCCAGCAGCATCACCGGACTATCCAGGAGCAATCAGCCCCAGCATTTT. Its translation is CASSITGLSRSNQPQHF. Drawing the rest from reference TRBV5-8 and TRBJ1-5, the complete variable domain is EAGVTQSPTHLIKTRGQQATLRCSPISGHTSVYWYQQALGLGLQFLLWYDEGEERNRGNFPPRFSGRQFPNYSSELNVNALELEDSALYLCASSITGLSRSNQPQHFGDGTRLSIL.

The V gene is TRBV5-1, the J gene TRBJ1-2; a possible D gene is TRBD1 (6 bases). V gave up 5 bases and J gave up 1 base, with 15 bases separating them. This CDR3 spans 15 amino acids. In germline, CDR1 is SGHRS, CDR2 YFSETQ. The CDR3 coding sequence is TGCGCCAGCAGGGGGGCCAGCCTCTTTAACTATGGCTACACCTTC. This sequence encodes CASRGASLFNYGYTF.

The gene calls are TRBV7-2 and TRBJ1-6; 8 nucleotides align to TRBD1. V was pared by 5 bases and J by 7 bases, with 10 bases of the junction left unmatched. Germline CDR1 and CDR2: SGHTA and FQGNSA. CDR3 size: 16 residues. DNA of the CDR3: TGTGCCAGCAGCACACGTTGGACAGGGACAAATTCACCCCTCCACTTT. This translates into CASSTRWTGTNSPLHF.

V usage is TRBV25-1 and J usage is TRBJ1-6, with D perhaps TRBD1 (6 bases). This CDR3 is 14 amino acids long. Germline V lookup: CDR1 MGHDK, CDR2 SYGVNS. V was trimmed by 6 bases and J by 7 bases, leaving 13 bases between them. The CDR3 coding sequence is TGTGCCAGCAGCCGGGGGGCAGCCAATTCACCCCTCCACTTT. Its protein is CASSRGAANSPLHF.

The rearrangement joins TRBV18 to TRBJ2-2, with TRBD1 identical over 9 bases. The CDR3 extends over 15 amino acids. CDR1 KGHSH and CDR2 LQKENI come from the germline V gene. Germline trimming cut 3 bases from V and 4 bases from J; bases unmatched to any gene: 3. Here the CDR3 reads CASSPGTGSTGELFF. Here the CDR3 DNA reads TGTGCCAGCTCACCCGGGACAGGGTCCACCGGGGAGCTGTTTTTT.

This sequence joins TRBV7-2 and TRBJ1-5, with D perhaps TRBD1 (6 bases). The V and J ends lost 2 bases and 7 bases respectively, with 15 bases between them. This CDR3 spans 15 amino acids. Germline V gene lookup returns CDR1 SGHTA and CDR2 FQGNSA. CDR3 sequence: CASSLNGGNIQPQHF. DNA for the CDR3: TGTGCCAGCAGCTTAAATGGGGGCAACATACAGCCCCAGCATTTT.

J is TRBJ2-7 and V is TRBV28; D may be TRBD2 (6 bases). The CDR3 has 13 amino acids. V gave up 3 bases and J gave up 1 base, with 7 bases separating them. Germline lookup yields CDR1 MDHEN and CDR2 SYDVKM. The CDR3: CASSLGGSYEQYF. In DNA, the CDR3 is TGTGCCAGCAGTTTGGGGGGATCCTACGAGCAGTACTTC.

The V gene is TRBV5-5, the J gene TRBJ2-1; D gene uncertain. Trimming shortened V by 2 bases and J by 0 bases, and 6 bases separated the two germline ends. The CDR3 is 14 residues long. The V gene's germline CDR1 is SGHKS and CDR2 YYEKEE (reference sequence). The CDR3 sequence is CASSFTSSYNEQFF. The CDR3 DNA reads TGTGCCAGCAGCTTCACCAGCTCCTACAATGAGCAGTTCTTC.

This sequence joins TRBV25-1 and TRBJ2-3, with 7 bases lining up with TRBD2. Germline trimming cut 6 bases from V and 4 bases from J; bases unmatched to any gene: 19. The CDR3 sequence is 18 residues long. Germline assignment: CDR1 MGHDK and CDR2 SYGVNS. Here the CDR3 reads CASSPIYVLSGDPDTQYF. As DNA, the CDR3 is TGTGCCAGCAGCCCAATATATGTGTTGAGCGGGGACCCAGATACGCAGTATTTT.

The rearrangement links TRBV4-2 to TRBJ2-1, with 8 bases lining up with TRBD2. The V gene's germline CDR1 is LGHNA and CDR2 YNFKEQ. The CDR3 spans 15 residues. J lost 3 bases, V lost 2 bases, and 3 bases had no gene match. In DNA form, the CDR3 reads TGTGCCAGCAGCCAACGACTAGCGATCTACAATGAGCAGTTCTTC. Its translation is CASSQRLAIYNEQFF.